The source of this T cell receptor beta chain is a study of spatial heterogeneity in lung cancer. Study conclusions and caveats: Counts of expanded intratumoral alpha and beta TCRs tracked tumor mutation counts.

This CDR3 has 15 amino acids. V shed 2 bases, J shed 5 bases, and the junction held 8 bases outside the gene matches. Germline CDR1 SGHTA, CDR2 FQGNSA. In this sample, this clonotype turned up many times. Its antigen is undetermined. TCRdb reprocessed the 5' RACE reads with MiXCR, giving one entry per CDR3 protein. The top ten clones hold approximately 8% of a sample with approximately 26,000 distinct CDR3 sequences, roughly 10% of them seen once. Time point: sample taken at primary tumor resection. Untreated early-stage non-small cell lung cancer patients, approximately 76 in total, were the donors. This material consisted of lung tumor tissue, taken at surgery. The receptor was isolated from a male donor with early-stage non-small cell lung cancer. The chain employs TRBV7-2 and TRBJ2-5, with 7 bases matching TRBD2. The CDR3 spells CASSLLGGGSETQYF. The CDR3 bases are TGTGCCAGCAGCTTATTAGGTGGCGGGAGCGAGACCCAGTACTTC.